The clone carrying this T cell receptor (beta chain) was recorded only once. Antigen unknown. Each subset's genomic DNA was split evenly across several immunoSEQ plates. Clones were sequenced by immunoSEQ multiplex PCR, and TCRdb holds only the in-frame ones, with some missing. The sample lists a few hundred thousand clones, approximately 71% occurring once. V was pared by 6 bases and J by 3 bases, with 8 bases of the junction left unmatched. The CDR3 sequence is 15 residues long. Per the germline V gene, CDR1 is SNHLY and CDR2 is FYNNEI. This sample was taken from a study of shared clonotypes between healthy human individuals. Study-wide results and caveats: Sequencing depth was expected to affect clonotype sharing among donors.

Genomic DNA for unsorted samples, which was extracted with the QIAamp DNA Blood Mini kit, came from roughly 100 million PBMCs. V is TRBV2 and J is TRBJ2-7; 10 bases are a match to TRBD1. The sample comprised PBMCs. This TCR derives from a woman between 40 and 55 years old in good health. Some clones in this sample may be carry-over from other donors' samples. CDR3 DNA: TGTGCCAGCAGAGAATTAAGGGACAGGGGCTACGAGCAGTACTTC. Its protein product is CASRELRDRGYEQYF.